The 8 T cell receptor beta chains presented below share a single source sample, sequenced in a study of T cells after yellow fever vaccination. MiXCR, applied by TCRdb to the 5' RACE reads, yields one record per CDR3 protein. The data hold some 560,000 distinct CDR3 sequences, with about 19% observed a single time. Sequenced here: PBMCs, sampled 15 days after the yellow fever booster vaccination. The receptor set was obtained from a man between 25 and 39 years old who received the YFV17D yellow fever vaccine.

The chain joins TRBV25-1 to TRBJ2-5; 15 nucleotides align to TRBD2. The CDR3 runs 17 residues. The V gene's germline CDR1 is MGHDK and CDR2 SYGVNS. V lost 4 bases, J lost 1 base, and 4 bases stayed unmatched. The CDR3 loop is CASSGGTSGRFQETQYF. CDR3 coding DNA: TGTGCCAGCAGTGGAGGGACTAGCGGGAGGTTCCAAGAGACCCAGTACTTC.

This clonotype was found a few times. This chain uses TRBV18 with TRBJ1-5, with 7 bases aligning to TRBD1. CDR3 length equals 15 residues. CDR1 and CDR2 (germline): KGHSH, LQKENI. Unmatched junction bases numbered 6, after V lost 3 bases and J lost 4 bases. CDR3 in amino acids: CASSPGQSLNQPQHF. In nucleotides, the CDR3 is TGTGCCAGCTCACCGGGACAGTCCCTTAATCAGCCCCAGCATTTT.

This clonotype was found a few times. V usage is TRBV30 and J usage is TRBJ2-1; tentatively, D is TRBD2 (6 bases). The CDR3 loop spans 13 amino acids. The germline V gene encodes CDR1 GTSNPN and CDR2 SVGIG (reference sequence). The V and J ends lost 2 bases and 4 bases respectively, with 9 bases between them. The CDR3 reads CAWSLAGYNEQFF. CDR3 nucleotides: TGTGCCTGGAGTTTGGCGGGATACAATGAGCAGTTCTTC.

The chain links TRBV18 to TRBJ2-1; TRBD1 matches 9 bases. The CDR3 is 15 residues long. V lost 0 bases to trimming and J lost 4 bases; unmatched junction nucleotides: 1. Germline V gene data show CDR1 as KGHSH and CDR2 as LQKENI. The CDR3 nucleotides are TGTGCCAGCTCACCACCGGGACAGGGATACAATGAGCAGTTCTTC. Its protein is CASSPPGQGYNEQFF.

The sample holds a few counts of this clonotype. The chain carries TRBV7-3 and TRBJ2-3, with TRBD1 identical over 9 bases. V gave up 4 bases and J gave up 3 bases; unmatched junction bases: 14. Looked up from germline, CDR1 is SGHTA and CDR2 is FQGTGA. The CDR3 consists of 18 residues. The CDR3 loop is CASSSHYRGQLSTDTQYF. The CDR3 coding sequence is TGTGCCAGCAGCTCACATTACAGGGGGCAGTTATCGACAGATACGCAGTATTTT.

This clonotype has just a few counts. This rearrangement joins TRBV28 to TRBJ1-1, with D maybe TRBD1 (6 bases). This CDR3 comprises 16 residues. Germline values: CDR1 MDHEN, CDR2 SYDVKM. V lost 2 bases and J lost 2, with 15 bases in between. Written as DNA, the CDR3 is TGTGCCAGCAGTTTAAGGGGGGAACTGGCAAACACTGAAGCTTTCTTT. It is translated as CASSLRGELANTEAFF.

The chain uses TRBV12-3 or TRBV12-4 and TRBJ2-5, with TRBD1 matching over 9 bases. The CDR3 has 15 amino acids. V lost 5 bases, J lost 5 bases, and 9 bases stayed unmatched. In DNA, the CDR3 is TGTGCCAGCAGTCCCACAGGGGGCTTCGCGGAGACCCAGTACTTC. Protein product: CASSPTGGFAETQYF.

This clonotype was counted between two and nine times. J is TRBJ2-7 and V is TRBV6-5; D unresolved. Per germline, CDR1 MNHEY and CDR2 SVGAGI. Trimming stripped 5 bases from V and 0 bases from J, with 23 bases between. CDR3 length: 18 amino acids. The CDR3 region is CASSLRPSGRLGSYEQYF. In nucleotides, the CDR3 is TGTGCCAGCAGTCTACGCCCTTCGGGCCGACTGGGCTCCTACGAGCAGTACTTC.